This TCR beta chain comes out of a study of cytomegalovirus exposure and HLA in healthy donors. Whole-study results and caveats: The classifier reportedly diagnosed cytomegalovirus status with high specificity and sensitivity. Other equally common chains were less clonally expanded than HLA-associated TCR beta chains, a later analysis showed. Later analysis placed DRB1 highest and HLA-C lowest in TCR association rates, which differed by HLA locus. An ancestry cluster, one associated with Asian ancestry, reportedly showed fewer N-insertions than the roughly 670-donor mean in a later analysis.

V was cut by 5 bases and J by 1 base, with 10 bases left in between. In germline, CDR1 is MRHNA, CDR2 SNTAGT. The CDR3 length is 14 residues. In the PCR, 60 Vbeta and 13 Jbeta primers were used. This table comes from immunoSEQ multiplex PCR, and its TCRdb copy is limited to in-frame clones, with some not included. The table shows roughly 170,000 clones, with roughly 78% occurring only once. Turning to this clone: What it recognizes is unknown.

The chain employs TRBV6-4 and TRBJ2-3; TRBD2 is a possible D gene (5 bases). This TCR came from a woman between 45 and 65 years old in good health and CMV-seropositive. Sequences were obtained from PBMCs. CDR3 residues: CASSKEVGTDTQYF. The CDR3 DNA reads TGTGCCAGCAGTAAGGAGGTTGGCACAGATACGCAGTATTTT.